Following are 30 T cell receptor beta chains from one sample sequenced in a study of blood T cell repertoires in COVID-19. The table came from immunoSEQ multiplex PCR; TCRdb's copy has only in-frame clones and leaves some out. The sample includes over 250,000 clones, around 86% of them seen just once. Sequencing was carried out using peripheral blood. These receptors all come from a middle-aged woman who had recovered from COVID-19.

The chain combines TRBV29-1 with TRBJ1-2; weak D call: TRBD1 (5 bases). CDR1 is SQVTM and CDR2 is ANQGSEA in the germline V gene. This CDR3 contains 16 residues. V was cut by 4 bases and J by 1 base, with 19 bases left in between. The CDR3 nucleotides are TGCAGCGTTGTCGGGTTCCCAGGACACAATAACTATGGCTACACCTTC. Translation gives CSVVGFPGHNNYGYTF. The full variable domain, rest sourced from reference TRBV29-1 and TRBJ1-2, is SAVISQKPSRDICQRGTSLTIQCQVDSQVTMMFWYRQQPGQSLTLIATANQGSEATYESGFVIDKFPISRPNLTFSTLTVSNMSPEDSSIYLCSVVGFPGHNNYGYTFGSGTRLTVV.

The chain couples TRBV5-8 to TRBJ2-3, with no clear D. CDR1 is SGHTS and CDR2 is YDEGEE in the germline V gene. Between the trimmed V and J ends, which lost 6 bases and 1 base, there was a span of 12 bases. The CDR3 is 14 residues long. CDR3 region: CASTRRRGTDTQYF. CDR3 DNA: TGTGCCAGCACCCGCCGTCGAGGCACAGATACGCAGTATTTT.

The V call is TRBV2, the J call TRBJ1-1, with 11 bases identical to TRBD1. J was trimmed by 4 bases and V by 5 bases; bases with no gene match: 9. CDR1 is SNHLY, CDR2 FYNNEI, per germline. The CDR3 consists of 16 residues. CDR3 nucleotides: TGTGCCAGCAGTCGGGACAGGGGGGGGTTGGGCACTGAAGCTTTCTTT. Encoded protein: CASSRDRGGLGTEAFF.

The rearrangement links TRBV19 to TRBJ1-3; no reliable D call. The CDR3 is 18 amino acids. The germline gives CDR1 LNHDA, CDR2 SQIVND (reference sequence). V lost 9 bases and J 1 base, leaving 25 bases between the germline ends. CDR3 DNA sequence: TGTGCCAGCCCCAACGGGGTCCCCATTAATTGGTCTGGAAACACCATATATTTT. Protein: CASPNGVPINWSGNTIYF.

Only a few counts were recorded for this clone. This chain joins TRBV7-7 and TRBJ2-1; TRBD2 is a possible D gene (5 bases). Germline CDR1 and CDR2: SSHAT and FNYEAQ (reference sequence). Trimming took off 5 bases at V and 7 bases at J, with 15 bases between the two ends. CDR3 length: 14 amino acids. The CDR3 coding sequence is TGTGCCAGCAGCCCAGGCCTAGCCAATAATGAGCAGTTCTTC. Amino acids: CASSPGLANNEQFF.

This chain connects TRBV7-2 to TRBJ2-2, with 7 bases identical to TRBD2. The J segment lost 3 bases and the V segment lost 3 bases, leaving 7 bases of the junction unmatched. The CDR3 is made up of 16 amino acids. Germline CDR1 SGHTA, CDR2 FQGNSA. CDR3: CASSFSRLADTGELFF. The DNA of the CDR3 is TGTGCCAGCAGCTTCTCCCGGCTAGCGGACACCGGGGAGCTGTTTTTT.

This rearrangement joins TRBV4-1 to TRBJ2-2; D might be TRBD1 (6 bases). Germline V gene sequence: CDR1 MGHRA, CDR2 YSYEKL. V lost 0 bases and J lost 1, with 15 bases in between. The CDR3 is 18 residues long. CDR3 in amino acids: CASSQDRFDRLNTGELFF. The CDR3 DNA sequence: TGCGCCAGCAGCCAAGATCGCTTTGACAGGCTGAACACCGGGGAGCTGTTTTTT.

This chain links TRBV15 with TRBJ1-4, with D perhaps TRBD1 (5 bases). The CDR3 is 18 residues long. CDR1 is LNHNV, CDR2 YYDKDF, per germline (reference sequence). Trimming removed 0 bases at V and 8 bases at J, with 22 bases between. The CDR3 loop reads CATSRDYEFRRATEKLFF. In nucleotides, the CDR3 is TGTGCCACCAGCAGAGATTATGAATTCCGCAGGGCGACCGAAAAACTGTTTTTT.

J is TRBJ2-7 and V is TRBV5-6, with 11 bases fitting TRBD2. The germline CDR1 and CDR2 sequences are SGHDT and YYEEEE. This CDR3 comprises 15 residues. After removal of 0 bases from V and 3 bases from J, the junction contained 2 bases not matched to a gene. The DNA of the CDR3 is TGTGCCAGCAGCTTGGGACTAGCGGGGCTCTACGAGCAGTACTTC. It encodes CASSLGLAGLYEQYF. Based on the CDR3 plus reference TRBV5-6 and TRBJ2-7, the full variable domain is DAGVTQSPTHLIKTRGQQVTLRCSPKSGHDTVSWYQQALGQGPQFIFQYYEEEERQRGNFPDRFSGHQFPNYSSELNVNALLLGDSALYLCASSLGLAGLYEQYFGPGTRLTVT.

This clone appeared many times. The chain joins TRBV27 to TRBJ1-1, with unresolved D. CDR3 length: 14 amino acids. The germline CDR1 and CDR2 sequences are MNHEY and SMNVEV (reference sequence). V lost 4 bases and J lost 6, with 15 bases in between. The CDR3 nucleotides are TGTGCCAGCAGTTCCCCAGAGGTCGTAGCTGAAGCTTTCTTT. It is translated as CASSSPEVVAEAFF.

The CDR3: CASSSQGDTQYF. CDR3 bases: TGTGCCAGCTCGTCACAGGGAGATACGCAGTATTTT. This chain uses TRBV18 with TRBJ2-3, with a weak D call TRBD1 (6 bases). This CDR3 has 12 residues. Trimming pared 6 bases from V and 5 bases from J, leaving 9 bases between. Germline loops: CDR1 KGHSH, CDR2 LQKENI.

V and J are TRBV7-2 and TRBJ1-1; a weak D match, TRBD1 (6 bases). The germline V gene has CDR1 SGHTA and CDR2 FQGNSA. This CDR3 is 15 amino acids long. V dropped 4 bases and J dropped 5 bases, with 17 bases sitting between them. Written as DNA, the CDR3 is TGTGCCAGCAGCTCGATCACTACAGGGAATACTGAAGCTTTCTTT. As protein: CASSSITTGNTEAFF. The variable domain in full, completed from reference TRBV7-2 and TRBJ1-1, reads GAGVSQSPSNKVTEKGKDVELRCDPISGHTALYWYRQSLGQGLEFLIYFQGNSAPDKSGLPSDRFSAERTGGSVSTLTIQRTQQEDSAVYLCASSSITTGNTEAFFGQGTRLTVV.

Here the CDR3 DNA reads TGTGCCAGTAGTTTCTGGGCAGGGGAGGGCTACACCTTC. Residues: CASSFWAGEGYTF. V usage is TRBV19 and J usage is TRBJ1-2; the D gene is possibly TRBD1 (6 bases). Deletions cut 5 bases from V and 8 bases from J, with 15 bases between. CDR3 length: 13 amino acids. The germline gives CDR1 LNHDA, CDR2 SQIVND (reference sequence).

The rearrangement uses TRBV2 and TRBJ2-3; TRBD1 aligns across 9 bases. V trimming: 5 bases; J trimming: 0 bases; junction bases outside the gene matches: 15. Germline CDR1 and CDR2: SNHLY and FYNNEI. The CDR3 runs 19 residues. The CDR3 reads CASSYGTGPSVPSTDTQYF. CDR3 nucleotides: TGTGCCAGCAGTTACGGGACAGGGCCCTCTGTCCCTAGCACAGATACGCAGTATTTT.

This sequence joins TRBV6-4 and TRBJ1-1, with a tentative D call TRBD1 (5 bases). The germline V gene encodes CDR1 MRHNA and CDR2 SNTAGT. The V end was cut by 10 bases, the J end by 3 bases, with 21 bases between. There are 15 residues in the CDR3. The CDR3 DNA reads TGTGCCACCCGCGCAGGGCGGAGTTATTACACTGAAGCTTTCTTT. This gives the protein CATRAGRSYYTEAFF.

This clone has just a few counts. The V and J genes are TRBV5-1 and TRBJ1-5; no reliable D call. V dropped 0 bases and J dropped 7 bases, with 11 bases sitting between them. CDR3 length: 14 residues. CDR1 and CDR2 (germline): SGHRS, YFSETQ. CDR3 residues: CASSLDSPDQPQHF. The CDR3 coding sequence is TGCGCCAGCAGCTTGGACAGCCCCGACCAGCCCCAGCATTTT.

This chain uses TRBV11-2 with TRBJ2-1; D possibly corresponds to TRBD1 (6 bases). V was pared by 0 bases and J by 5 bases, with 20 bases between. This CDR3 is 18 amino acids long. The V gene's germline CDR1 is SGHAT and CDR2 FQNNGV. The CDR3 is CASSLDSRTGKADNEQFF. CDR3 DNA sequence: TGTGCCAGCAGCTTAGACTCCCGTACAGGGAAGGCTGACAATGAGCAGTTCTTC. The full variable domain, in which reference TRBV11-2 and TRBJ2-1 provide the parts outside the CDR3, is EAGVAQSPRYKIIEKRQSVAFWCNPISGHATLYWYQQILGQGPKLLIQFQNNGVVDDSQLPKDRFSAERLKGVDSTLKIQPAKLEDSAVYLCASSLDSRTGKADNEQFFGPGTRLTVL.

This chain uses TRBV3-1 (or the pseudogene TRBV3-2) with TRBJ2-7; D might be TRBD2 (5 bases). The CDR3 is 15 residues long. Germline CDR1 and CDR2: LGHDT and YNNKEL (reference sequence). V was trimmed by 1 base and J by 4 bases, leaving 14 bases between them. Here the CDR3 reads CASSQATARGYEQYF. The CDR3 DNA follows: TGTGCCAGCAGCCAAGCGACGGCCCGAGGGTACGAGCAGTACTTC.

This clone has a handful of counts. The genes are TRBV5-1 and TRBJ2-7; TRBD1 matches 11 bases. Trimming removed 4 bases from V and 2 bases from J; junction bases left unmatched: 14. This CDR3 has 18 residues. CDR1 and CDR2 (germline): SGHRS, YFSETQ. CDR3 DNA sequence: TGCGCCAGCAGCCAAGCAAACGGCGGGGGACAGGGGGCCTACGAGCAGTACTTC. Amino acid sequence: CASSQANGGGQGAYEQYF.

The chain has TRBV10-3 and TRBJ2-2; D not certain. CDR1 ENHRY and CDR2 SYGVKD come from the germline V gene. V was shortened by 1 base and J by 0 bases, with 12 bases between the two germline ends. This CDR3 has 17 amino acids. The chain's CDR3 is CAISEWADGANTGELFF. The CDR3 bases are TGTGCCATCAGTGAGTGGGCCGACGGCGCGAACACCGGGGAGCTGTTTTTT.

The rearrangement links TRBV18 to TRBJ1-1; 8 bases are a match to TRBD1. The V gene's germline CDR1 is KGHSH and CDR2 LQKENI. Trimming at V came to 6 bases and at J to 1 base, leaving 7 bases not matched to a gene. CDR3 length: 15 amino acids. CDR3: CASSRQGPPNTEAFF. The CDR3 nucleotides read TGTGCCAGCTCCCGACAGGGGCCGCCGAACACTGAAGCTTTCTTT.

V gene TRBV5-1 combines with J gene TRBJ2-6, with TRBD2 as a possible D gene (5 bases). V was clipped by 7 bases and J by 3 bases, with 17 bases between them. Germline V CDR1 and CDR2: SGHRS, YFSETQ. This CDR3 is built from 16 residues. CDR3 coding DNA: TGCGCCAGCTCCGATGAGAGGGTGAGTGGGGCCAACGTCCTGACTTTC. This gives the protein CASSDERVSGANVLTF.

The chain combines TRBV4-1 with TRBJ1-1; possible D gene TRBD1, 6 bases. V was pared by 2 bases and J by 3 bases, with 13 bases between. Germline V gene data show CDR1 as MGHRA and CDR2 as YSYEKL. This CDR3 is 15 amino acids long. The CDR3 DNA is TGCGCCAGCAGCCAATCTTACAGGGAGTACACTGAAGCTTTCTTT. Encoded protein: CASSQSYREYTEAFF.

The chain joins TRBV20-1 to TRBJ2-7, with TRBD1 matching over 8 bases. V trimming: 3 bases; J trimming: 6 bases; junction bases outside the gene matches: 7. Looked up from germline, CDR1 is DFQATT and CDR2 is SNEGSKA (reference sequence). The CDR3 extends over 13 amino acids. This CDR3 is CSASWDRIGEQYF. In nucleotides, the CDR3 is TGCAGTGCTAGTTGGGACAGGATAGGCGAGCAGTACTTC.

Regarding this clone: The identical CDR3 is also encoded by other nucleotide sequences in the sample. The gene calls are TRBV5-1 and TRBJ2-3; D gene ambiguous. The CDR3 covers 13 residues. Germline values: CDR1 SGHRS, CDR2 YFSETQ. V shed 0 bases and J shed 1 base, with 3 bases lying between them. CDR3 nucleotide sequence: TGCGCCAGCAGCTTGGGAGGCACAGATACGCAGTATTTT. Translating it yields CASSLGGTDTQYF.

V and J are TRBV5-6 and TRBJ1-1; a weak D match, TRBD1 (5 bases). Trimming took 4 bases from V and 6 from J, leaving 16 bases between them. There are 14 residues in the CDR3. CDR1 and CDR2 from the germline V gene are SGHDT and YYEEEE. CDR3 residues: CASSLDSGWPEAFF. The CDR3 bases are TGTGCCAGCAGCCTCGACAGTGGATGGCCTGAAGCTTTCTTT.

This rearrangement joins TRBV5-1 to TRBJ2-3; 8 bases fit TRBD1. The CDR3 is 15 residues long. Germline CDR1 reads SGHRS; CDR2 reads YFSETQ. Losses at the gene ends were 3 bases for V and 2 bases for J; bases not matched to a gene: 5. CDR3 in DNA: TGCGCCAGCAGCTCGACGGGACAGGACACAGATACGCAGTATTTT. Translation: CASSSTGQDTDTQYF.

The CDR3 DNA follows: TGTGCCAGCAGCCAAGAAGGGACTAGCGGGGGAACTAACTACAATGAGCAGTTCTTC. Its translation: CASSQEGTSGGTNYNEQFF. The chain couples TRBV3-1 (or the pseudogene TRBV3-2) to TRBJ2-1, with 14 bases aligning to TRBD2. Per the germline V gene, CDR1 is LGHDT and CDR2 is YNNKEL (reference sequence). The CDR3 sequence is 19 residues long. The J segment lost 3 bases and the V segment lost 0 bases, leaving 7 bases of the junction unmatched.

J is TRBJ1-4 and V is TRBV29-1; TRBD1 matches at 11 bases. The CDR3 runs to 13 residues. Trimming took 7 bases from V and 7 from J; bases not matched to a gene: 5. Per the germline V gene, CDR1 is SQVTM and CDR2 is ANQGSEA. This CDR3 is CSASGTGGEKLFF. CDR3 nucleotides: TGCAGCGCCTCCGGGACAGGGGGTGAAAAACTGTTTTTT.

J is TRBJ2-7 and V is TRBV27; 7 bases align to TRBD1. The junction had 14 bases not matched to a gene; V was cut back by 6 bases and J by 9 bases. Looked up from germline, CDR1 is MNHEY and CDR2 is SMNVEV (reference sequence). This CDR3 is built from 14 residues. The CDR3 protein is CASSPDREGFRQYF. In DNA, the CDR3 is TGTGCCAGCAGCCCCGACAGGGAAGGATTTAGGCAGTACTTC.